The clone carrying this T cell receptor beta chain was seen repeatedly, ten times or more. The source of the sample is a study of T cells in Graves' hyperthyroidism and ophthalmopathy. Amplification yielded TCR beta CDR3 regions, with RNA transcripts as the source. Initially, a first-round RT-PCR of the TCR CDR3 employed the HTBI primer set. TCRdb reanalysed the multiplex PCR reads using MiXCR and keeps one entry per CDR3 protein. The data show about 500,000 distinct CDR3 sequences, about a sixth seen once. CDR1 and CDR2 (germline): MNHEY, SVGEGT. CDR3 size: 12 residues. V lost 2 bases and J lost 6, with 5 bases in between.

The rearrangement links TRBV6-2 or TRBV6-3 to TRBJ2-1; D gene unclear. Sequencing was carried out using blood. The clonotype comes from a woman between 18 and 30 years old with Graves' hyperthyroidism. For the CDR3, the DNA is TGTGCCAGCAGTTACAGGGTCAATGAGCAGTTCTTC. It encodes CASSYRVNEQFF.